The clone carrying this TCR beta chain was picked up a small number of times. The PCR made use of 60 Vbeta and 13 Jbeta primers. Repertoires were generated with immunoSEQ multiplex PCR, while TCRdb's copy carries only in-frame clones and drops some. The sample carries 77,000 or so clones, roughly 88% recorded once. Trimming took off 5 bases at V and 3 bases at J, with 8 bases between the two ends. CDR1 is DFQATT, CDR2 SNEGSKA, per germline (reference sequence). This CDR3 is built from 11 residues. This record belongs to a study of cytomegalovirus exposure and HLA in healthy donors. The rearrangement uses TRBV20-1 and TRBJ2-7, with a possible D match to TRBD2 (5 bases). The sequenced sample consisted of PBMCs. The receptor comes from an older man in good health and CMV-seropositive. The CDR3 reads CSAPGIYEQYF. CDR3 in DNA: TGCAGTGCTCCCGGGATCTACGAGCAGTACTTC.